The present entry profiles one TCR beta chain with its context. What it binds is unknown. V shed 4 bases, J shed 5 bases, and the junction held 5 bases outside the gene matches. Germline V gene data show CDR1 as KGHSH and CDR2 as LQKENI. This CDR3 is built from 13 residues. Profiling relied on immunoSEQ multiplex PCR, and the TCRdb table lists in-frame clones only, not all of them. The repertoire holds approximately 34,000 clones, with roughly nine tenths as singletons. Samples were taken several times over chemoradiotherapy. The data belong to a study of chemoradiotherapy in HPV16-positive cancers. Study-wide background: Functional T-cell assays on a couple of HPV16-positive patients' cells defined candidate HPV-specific clones and common TCR motifs. Study observations and caveats: Non-HPV-specific T cells did not expand in tumors during treatment, whereas candidate HPV-specific clones and E7-related motifs did. Better recurrence-free survival went with HPV-responsive T-cell expansion in HPV16-positive patients.

This receptor was obtained from a human donor with HPV-associated anogenital cancer. The chain combines TRBV18 with TRBJ2-7; TRBD1 matches 7 bases. This specimen was blood, taken from a patient who underwent chemoradiotherapy. The CDR3 sequence: CASSQGAQDEQYF. The DNA of the CDR3 is TGTGCCAGCTCACAGGGGGCGCAAGACGAGCAGTACTTC. The full variable domain, completed using reference TRBV18 and TRBJ2-7, is NAGVMQNPRHLVRRRGQEARLRCSPMKGHSHVYWYRQLPEEGLKFMVYLQKENIIDESGMPKERFSAEFPKEGPSILRIQQVVRGDSAAYFCASSQGAQDEQYFGPGTRLTVT.